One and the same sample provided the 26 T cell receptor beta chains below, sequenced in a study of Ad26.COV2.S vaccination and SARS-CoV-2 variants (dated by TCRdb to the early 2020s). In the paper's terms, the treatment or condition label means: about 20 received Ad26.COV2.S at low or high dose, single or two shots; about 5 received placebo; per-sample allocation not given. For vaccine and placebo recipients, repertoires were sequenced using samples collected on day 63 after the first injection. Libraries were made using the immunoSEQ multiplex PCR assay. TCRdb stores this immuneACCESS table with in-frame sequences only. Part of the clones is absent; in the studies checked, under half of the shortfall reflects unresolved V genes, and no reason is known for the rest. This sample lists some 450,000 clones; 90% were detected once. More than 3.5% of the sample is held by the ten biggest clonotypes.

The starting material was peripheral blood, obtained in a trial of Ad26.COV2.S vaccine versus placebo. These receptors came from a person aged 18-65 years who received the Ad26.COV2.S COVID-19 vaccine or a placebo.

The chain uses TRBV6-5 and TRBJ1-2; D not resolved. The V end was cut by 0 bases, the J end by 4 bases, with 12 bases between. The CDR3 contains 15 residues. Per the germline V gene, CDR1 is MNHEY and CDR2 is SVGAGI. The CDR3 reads CASSYSPGLGYGYTF. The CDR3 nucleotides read TGTGCCAGCAGTTACTCCCCCGGGCTTGGCTATGGCTACACCTTC.

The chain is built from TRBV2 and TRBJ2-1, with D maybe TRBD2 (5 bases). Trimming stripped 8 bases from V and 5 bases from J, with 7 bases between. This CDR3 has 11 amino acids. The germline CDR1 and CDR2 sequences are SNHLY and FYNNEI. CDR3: CASAGNNEQFF. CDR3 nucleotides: TGTGCCAGCGCGGGTAACAATGAGCAGTTCTTC.

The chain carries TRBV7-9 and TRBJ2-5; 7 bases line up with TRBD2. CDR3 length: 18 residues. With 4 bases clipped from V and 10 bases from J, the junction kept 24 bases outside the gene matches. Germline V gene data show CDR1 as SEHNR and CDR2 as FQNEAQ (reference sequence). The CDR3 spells CASSSPGGGTPAFGVQYF. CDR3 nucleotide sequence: TGTGCCAGCAGCTCCCCCGGGGGAGGGACTCCGGCATTTGGGGTCCAGTACTTC.

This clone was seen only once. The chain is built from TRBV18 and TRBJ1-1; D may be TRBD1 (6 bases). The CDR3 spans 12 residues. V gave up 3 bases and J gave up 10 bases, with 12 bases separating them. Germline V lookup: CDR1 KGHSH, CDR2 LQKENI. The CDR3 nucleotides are TGTGCCAGCTCACCCCCAGGGGCCAGAGCTTTCTTT. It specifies CASSPPGARAFF.

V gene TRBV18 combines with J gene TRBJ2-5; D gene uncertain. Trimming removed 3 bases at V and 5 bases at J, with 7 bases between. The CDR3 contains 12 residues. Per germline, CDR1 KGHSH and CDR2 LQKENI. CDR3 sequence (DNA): TGTGCCAGCTCACCTATTCGGGAGACCCAGTACTTC. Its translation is CASSPIRETQYF.

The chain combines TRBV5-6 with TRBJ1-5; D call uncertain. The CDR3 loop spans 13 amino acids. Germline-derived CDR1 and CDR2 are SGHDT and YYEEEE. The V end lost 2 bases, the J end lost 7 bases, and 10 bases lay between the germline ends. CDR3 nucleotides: TGTGCCAGCAGCTTAGCGGGGAAGCAGCCCCAGCATTTT. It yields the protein CASSLAGKQPQHF.

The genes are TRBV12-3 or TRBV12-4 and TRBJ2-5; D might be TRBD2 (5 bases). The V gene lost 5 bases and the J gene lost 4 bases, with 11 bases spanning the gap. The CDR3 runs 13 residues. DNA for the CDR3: TGTGCCAGCAGTAGAGGGCCGGGAGAGACCCAGTACTTC. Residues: CASSRGPGETQYF.

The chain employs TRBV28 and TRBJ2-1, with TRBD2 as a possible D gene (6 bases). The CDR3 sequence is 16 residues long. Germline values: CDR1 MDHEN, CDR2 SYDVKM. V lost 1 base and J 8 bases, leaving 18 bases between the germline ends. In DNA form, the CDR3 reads TGTGCCAGCAGTTTATCCTCCAGCGGGTTTAGCGATGAGCAGTTCTTC. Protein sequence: CASSLSSSGFSDEQFF.

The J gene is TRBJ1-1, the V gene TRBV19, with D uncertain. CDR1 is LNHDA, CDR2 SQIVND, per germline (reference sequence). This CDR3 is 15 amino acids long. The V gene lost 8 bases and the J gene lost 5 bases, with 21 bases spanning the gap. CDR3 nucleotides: TGTGCCAGTGCTCCCGACTTCAACCCGAGGACTGAAGCTTTCTTT. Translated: CASAPDFNPRTEAFF.

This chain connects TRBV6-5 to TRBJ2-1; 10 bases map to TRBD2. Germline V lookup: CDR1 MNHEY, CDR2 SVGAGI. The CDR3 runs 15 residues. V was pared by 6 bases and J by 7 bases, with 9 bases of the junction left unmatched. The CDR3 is CASRQIAGGRNEQFF. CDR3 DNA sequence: TGTGCCAGCAGACAAATAGCGGGAGGAAGGAATGAGCAGTTCTTC.

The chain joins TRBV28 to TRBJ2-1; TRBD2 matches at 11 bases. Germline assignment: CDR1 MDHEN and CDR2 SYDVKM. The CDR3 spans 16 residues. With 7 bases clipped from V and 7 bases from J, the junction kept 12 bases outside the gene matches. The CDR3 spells CASTIKLAGEGNEQFF. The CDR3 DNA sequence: TGTGCCAGCACTATTAAACTAGCGGGAGAGGGGAATGAGCAGTTCTTC.

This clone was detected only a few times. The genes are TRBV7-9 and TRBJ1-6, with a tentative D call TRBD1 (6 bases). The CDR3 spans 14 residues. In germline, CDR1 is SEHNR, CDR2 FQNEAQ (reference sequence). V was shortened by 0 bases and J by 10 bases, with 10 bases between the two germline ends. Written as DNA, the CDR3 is TGTGCCAGCAGCTTAGCTAAGGGGGAATCACCCCTCCACTTT. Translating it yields CASSLAKGESPLHF.

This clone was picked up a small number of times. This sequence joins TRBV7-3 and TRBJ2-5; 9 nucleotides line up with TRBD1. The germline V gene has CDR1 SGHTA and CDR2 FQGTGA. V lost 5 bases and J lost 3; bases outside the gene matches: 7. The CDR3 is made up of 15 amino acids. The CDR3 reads CASSPTGTGKETQYF. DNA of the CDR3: TGTGCCAGCAGCCCTACCGGGACAGGGAAAGAGACCCAGTACTTC.

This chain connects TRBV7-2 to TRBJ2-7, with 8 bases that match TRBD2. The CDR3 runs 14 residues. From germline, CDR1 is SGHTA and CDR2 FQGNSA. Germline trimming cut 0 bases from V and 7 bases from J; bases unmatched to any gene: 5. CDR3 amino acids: CASSLAGGGKEQYF. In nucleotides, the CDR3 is TGTGCCAGCAGCTTAGCCGGGGGGGGCAAGGAGCAGTACTTC.

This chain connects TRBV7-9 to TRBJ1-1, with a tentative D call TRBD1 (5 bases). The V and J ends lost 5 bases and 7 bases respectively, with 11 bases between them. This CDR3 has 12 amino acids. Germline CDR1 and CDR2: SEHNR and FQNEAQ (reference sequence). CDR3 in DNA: TGTGCCAGCAGCCCACAGGTGATTGAAGCTTTCTTT. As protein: CASSPQVIEAFF.

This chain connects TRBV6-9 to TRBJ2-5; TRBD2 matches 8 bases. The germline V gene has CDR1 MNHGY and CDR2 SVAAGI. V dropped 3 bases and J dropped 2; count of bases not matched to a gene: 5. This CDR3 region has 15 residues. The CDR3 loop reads CASSYASGSQETQYF. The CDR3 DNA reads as TGTGCCAGCAGTTACGCTAGCGGGTCGCAAGAGACCCAGTACTTC.

The CDR3 DNA is TGTGCCAGCAGCCAACCGACAGGGTATAAGGACACTGAAGCTTTCTTT. Translation: CASSQPTGYKDTEAFF. The chain has TRBV4-2 and TRBJ1-1; 7 nucleotides match TRBD1. Per the germline V gene, CDR1 is LGHNA and CDR2 is YNFKEQ. This CDR3 region has 16 residues. Losses at the gene ends were 2 bases for V and 3 bases for J; bases not matched to a gene: 9.

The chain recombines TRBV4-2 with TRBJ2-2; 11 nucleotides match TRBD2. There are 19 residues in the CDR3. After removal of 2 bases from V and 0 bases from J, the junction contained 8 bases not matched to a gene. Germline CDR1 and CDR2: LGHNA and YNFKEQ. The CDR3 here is CASSQFSLAGGPNTGELFF. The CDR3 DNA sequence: TGTGCCAGCAGCCAATTCTCCTTAGCGGGAGGGCCGAACACCGGGGAGCTGTTTTTT.

CDR3 nucleotide sequence: TGTGCCAGCAGTTTATCCAGGGGCTCGCTCCTTTTGGAGACCCAGTACTTC. Protein: CASSLSRGSLLLETQYF. This rearrangement joins TRBV28 to TRBJ2-5, with D maybe TRBD1 (6 bases). Per germline, CDR1 MDHEN and CDR2 SYDVKM. V was shortened by 1 base and J by 5 bases, with 20 bases between the two germline ends. The CDR3 runs to 17 residues.

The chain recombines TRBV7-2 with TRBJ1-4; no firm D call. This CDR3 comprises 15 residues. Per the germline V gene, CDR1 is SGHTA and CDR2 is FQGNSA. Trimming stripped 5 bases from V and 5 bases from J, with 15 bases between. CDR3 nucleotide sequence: TGTGCCAGCAGCCAAGCGTCAGCCGGAAATGAAAAACTGTTTTTT. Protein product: CASSQASAGNEKLFF.

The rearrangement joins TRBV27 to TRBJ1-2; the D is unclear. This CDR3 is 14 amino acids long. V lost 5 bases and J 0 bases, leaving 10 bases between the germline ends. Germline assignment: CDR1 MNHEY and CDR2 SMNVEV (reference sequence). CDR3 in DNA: TGTGCCAGCAGTCTAATAGGCGCTAACTATGGCTACACCTTC. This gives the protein CASSLIGANYGYTF.

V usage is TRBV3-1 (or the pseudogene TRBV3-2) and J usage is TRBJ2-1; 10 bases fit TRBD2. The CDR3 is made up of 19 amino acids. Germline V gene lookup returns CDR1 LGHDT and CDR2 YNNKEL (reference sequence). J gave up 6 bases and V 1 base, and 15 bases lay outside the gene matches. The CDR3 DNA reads TGTGCCAGCAGCCAAGGTCGTGGCTCTAGCGGGAGAATAGTCAATGAGCAGTTCTTC. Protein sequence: CASSQGRGSSGRIVNEQFF.

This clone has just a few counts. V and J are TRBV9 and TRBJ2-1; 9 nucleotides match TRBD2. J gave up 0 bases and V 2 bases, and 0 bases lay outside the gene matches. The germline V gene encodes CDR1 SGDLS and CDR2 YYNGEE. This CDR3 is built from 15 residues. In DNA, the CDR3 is TGTGCCAGCAGCGTTAGCGGGGGCTCCTACAATGAGCAGTTCTTC. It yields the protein CASSVSGGSYNEQFF.

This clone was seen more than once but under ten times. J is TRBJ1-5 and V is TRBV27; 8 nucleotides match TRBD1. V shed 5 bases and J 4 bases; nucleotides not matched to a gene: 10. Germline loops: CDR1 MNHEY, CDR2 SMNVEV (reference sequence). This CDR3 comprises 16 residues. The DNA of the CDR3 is TGTGCCAGCAGTCCCTGGACAGGGAGGGGGAATCAGCCCCAGCATTTT. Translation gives CASSPWTGRGNQPQHF.

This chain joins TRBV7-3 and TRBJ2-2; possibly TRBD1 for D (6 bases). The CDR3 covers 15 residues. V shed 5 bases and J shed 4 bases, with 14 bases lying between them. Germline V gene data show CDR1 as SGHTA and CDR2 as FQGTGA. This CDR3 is CASSPGVRATGELFF. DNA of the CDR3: TGTGCCAGCAGCCCAGGGGTTCGGGCCACCGGGGAGCTGTTTTTT. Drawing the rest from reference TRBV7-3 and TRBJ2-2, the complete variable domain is GAGVSQTPSNKVTEKGKYVELRCDPISGHTALYWYRQSLGQGPEFLIYFQGTGAADDSGLPNDRFFAVRPEGSVSTLKIQRTERGDSAVYLCASSPGVRATGELFFGEGSRLTVL.

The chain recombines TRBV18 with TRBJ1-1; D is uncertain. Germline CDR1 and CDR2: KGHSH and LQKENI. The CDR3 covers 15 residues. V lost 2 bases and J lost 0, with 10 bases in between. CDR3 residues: CASSPGLEMNTEAFF. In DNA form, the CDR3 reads TGTGCCAGCTCACCAGGCCTGGAGATGAACACTGAAGCTTTCTTT.